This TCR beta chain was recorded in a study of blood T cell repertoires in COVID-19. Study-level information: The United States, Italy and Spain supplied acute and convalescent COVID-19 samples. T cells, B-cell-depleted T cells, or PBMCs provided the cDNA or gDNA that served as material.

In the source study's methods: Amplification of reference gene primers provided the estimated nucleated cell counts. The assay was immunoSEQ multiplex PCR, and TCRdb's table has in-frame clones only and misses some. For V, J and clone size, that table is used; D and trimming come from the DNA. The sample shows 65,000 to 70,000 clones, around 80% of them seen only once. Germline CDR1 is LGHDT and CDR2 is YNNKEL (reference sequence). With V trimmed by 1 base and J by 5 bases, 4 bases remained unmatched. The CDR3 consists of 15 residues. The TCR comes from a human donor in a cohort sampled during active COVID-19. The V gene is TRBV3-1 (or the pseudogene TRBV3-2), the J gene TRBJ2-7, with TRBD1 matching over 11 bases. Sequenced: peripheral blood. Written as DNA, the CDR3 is TGTGCCAGCAGCCAAGCCGGGACAGGGGGGAACGAGCAGTACTTC. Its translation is CASSQAGTGGNEQYF.